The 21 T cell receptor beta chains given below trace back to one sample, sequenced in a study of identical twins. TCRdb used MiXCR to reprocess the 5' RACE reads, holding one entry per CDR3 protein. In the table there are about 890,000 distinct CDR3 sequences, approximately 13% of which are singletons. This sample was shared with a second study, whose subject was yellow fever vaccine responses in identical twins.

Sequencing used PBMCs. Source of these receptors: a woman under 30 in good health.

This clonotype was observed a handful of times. DNA for the CDR3: TGTGCCAGCAGTCACCAGGGGTTTGGAGATACGCAGTATTTT. Translation: CASSHQGFGDTQYF. The chain has TRBV12-3 or TRBV12-4 and TRBJ2-3; D is perhaps TRBD1 (6 bases). The V end was cut by 5 bases, the J end by 5 bases, with 14 bases between. The CDR3 has 14 residues.

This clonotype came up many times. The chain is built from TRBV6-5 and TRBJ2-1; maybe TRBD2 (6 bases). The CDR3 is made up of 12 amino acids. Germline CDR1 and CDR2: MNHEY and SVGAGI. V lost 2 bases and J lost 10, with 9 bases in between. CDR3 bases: TGTGCCAGCAGTTACGCGGCGGGGGAGCAGTTCTTC. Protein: CASSYAAGEQFF.

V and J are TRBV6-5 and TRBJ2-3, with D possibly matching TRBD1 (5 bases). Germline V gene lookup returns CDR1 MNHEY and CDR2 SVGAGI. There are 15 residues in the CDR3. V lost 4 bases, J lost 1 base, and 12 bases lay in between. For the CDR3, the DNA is TGTGCCAGCAGTTTCGTTGACAGTCGCACAGATACGCAGTATTTT. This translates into CASSFVDSRTDTQYF.

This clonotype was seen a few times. The CDR3 DNA reads TGTGCCAGCAGTGGACAGGGCGGTGAAGCTTTCTTT. This sequence encodes CASSGQGGEAFF. This chain connects TRBV7-3 to TRBJ1-1; 8 bases agree with TRBD1. Germline V gene sequence: CDR1 SGHTA, CDR2 FQGTGA. J was trimmed by 7 bases and V by 6 bases; bases with no gene match: 4. The CDR3 is made up of 12 amino acids.

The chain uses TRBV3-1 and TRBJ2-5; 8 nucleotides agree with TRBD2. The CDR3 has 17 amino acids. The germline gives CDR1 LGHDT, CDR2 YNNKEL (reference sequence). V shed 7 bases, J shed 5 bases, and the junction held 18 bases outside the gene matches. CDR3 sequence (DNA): TGTGCCAGCACTTCATCCGGGATAGCGGGGATCCTGGAGACCCAGTACTTC. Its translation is CASTSSGIAGILETQYF.

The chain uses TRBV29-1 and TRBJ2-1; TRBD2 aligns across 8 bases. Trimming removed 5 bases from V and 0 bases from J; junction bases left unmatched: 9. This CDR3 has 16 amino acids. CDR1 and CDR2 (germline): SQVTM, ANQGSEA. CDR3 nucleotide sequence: TGCAGCGTTTTGGGAGCGGGAGTGAGCTCCTACAATGAGCAGTTCTTC. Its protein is CSVLGAGVSSYNEQFF.

The CDR3 is CASSIPGQETQYF. CDR3 DNA: TGTGCCAGTAGTATCCCGGGGCAAGAGACCCAGTACTTC. This chain uses TRBV19 with TRBJ2-5; maybe TRBD2 (5 bases). Germline CDR1 reads LNHDA; CDR2 reads SQIVND (reference sequence). The V gene lost 3 bases and the J gene lost 2 bases, with 7 bases spanning the gap. The CDR3 consists of 13 residues.

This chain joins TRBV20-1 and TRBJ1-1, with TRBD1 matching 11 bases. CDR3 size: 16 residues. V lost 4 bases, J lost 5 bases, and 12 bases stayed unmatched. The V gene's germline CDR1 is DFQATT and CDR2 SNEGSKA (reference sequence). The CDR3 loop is CSATFSRDRGLTEAFF. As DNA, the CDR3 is TGCAGTGCTACTTTTTCCCGGGACAGGGGGTTGACTGAAGCTTTCTTT.

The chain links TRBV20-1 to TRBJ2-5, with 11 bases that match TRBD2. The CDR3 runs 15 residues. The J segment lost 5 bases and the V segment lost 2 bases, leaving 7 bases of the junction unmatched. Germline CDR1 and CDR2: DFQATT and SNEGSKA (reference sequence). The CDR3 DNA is TGCAGTGCTAGACCCTTAGCGGGAGGGGGCGAGACCCAGTACTTC. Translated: CSARPLAGGGETQYF.

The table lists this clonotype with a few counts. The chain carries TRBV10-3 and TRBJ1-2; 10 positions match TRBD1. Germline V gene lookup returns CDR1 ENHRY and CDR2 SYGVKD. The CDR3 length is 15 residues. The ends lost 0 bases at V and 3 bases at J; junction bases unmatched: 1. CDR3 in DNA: TGTGCCATCAGTGAGTCCGGGACAGGGGACTATGGCTACACCTTC. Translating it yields CAISESGTGDYGYTF.

The CDR3 spells CASSPFRASTDTQYF. The CDR3 bases are TGTGCCAGCAGCCCATTCAGGGCTTCGACAGATACGCAGTATTTT. The rearrangement links TRBV3-1 to TRBJ2-3, with D tentatively TRBD1 (5 bases). The V end lost 4 bases, the J end lost 3 bases, and 14 bases lay between the germline ends. The CDR3 runs to 15 residues. CDR1 is LGHDT, CDR2 YNNKEL, per germline (reference sequence).

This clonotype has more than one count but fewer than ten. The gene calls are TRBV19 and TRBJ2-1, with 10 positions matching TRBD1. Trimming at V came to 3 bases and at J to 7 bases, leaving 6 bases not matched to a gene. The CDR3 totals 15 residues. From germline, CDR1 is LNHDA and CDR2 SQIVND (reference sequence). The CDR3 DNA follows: TGTGCCAGTAGTATCGGGGGACAGGGGTGGAATGAGCAGTTCTTC. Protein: CASSIGGQGWNEQFF.

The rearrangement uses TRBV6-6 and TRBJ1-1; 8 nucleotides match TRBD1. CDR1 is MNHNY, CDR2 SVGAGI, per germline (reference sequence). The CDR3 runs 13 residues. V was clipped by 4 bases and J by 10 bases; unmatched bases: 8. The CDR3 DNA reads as TGTGCCAGCAGTTTCGGGACAGGACATGGAGCTTTCTTT. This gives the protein CASSFGTGHGAFF.

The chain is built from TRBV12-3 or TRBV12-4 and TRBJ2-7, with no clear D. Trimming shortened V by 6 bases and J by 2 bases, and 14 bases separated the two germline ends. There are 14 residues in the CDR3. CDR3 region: CASRSLETAYEQYF. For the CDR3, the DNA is TGTGCCAGCAGGAGCCTAGAGACCGCCTACGAGCAGTACTTC.

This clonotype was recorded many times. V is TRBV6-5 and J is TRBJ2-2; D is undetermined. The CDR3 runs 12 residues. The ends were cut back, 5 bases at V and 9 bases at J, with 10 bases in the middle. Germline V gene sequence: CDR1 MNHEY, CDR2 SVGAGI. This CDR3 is CASSRPDRELFF. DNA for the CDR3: TGTGCCAGCAGTCGCCCAGATCGGGAGCTGTTTTTT.

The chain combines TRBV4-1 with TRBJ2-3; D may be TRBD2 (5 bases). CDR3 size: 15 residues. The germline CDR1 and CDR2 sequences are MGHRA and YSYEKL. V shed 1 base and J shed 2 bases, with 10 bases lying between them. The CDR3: CASSQASGYTDTQYF. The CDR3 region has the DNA TGCGCCAGCAGCCAAGCGAGCGGCTACACAGATACGCAGTATTTT.

In DNA, the CDR3 is TGTGCCATCAGAGAGACAGGGGTCACAGATACGCAGTATTTT. Its translation is CAIRETGVTDTQYF. The V and J genes are TRBV10-3 and TRBJ2-3, with 8 positions matching TRBD1. CDR3 length: 14 amino acids. Unmatched junction bases numbered 4, after V lost 6 bases and J lost 2 bases. The germline gives CDR1 ENHRY, CDR2 SYGVKD.

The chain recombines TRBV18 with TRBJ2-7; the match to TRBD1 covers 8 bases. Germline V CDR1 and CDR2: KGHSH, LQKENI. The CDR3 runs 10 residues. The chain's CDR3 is CAGQEYEQYV. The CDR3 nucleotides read TGTGCGGGACAGGAGTACGAGCAGTACGTC.

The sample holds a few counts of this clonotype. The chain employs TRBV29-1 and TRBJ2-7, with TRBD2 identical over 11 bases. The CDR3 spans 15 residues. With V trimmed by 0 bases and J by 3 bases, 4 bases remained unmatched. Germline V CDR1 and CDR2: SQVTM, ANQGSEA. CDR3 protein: CSVEDGTSGSYEQYF. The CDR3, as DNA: TGCAGCGTTGAAGATGGTACTAGCGGGAGCTACGAGCAGTACTTC.

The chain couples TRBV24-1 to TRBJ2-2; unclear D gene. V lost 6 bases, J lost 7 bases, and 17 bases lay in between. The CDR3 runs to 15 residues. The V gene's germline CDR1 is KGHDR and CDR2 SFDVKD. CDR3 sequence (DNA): TGTGCCACCAGTCCCCCATCCAGCCTTGGCGGGGAGCTGTTTTTT. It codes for CATSPPSSLGGELFF.

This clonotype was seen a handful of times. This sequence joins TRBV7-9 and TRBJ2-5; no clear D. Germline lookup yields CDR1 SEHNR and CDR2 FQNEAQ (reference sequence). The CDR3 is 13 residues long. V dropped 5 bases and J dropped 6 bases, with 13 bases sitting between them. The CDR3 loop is CASSPDTAKTQYF. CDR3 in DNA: TGTGCCAGCAGCCCAGATACAGCGAAGACCCAGTACTTC.